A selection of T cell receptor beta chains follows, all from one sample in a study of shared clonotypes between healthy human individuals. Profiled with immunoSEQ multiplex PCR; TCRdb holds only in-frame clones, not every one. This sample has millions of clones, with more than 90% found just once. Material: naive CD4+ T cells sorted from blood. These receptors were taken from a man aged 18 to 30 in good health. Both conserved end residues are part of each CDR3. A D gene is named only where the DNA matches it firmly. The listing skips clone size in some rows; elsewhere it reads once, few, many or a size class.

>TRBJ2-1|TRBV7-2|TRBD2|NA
TGTGCCAGCAGCTTATATCGCGGGAGCTCCTACAATGAGCAGTTCTTC
CASSLYRGSSYNEQFF
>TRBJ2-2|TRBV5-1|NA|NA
TGCGCCAGCAGCCCGGGGGACAGAAACACCGGGGAGCTGTTTTTT
CASSPGDRNTGELFF
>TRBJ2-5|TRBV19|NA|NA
TGTGCCAGTAGTCTAACTGGGGAGACCCAGTACTTC
CASSLTGETQYF
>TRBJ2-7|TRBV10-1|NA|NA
TGCGCCAGCAGCGACCCCGGGTCCCCCTACGAGCAGTACTTC
CASSDPGSPYEQYF
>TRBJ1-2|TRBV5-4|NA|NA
TGTGCCAGCAGCAGCGGGACGGACAACTATGGCTACACCTTC
CASSSGTDNYGYTF
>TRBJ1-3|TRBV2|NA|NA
TGTGCCAGCACATGGGGGCTTGGTGGAAACACCATATATTTT
CASTWGLGGNTIYF
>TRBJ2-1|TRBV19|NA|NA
TGTGCCAGTAGTTGGGACGAAGGGTTGTACAATGAGCAGTTCTTC
CASSWDEGLYNEQFF
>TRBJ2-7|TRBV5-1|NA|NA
TGCGCCAGCCAAGACGGGGGCCCTAGGTACGAGCAGTACTTC
CASQDGGPRYEQYF
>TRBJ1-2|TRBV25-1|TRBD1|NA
TGTGCCAGCACCCAACAGGGGTCTAACTATGGCTACACCTTC
CASTQQGSNYGYTF
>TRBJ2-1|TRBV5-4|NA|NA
TGTGCCAGCAGCTTGGCGGGGCCAGGGAACAATGAGCAGTTCTTC
CASSLAGPGNNEQFF
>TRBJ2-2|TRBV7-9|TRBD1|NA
TGTGCCAGCAGCTTAGACAGGGGGAAGGCCGGGGAGCTGTTTTTT
CASSLDRGKAGELFF
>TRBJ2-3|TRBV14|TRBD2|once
TGTGCCAGCAGTCTTCTAGCGGGAGGGGTCGCAGATACGCAGTATTTT
CASSLLAGGVADTQYF
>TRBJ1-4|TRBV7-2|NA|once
TGTGCCAGCAGCCCCTACCTGGGGGGCGCGGATGAAAAACTGTTTTTT
CASSPYLGGADEKLFF
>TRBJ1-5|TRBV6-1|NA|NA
TGTGCCAGCAGTGAGGTGGATAGCAATCAGCCCCAGCATTTT
CASSEVDSNQPQHF
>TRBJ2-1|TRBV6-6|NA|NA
TGTGCCAGCACCTCAGAGGGCAGGTCGGGGCAGTTCTTC
CASTSEGRSGQFF
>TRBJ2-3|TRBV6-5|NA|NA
TGTGCCAGCAGTCGGGCCGATACGCAGTATTTT
CASSRADTQYF
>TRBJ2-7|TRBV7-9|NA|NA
TGTGCCAGCAGCTTAGCGGCAGCAGTTCTCTACGAGCAGTACTTC
CASSLAAAVLYEQYF
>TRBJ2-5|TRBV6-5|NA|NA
TGTGCCAGCAGCCCACCGGGCCAAGAGACCCAGTACTTC
CASSPPGQETQYF
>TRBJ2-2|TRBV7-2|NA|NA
TGTGCCAGCAGCTTAGAGCGGAACACCGGGGAGCTGTTTTTT
CASSLERNTGELFF
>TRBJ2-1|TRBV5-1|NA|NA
TGCGCCAGCAGCTTGGGGTCCACGGCTCCCTACAATGAGCAGTTCTTC
CASSLGSTAPYNEQFF
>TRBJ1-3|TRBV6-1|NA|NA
TGTGCCAGCAGTGAACAGGCTAACTCTGGAAACACCATATATTTT
CASSEQANSGNTIYF
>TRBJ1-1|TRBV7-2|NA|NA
TGTGCCAGCAGAGGAACTTGGGGCACTGAAGCTTTCTTT
CASRGTWGTEAFF
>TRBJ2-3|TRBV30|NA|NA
TGTGCCTGGAGTGTACGACCGGGGTCCGATACGCAGTATTTT
CAWSVRPGSDTQYF
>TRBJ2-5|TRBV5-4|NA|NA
TGTGCCAGCAGCTTGGGGGTGGGGCAAGAGACCCAGTACTTC
CASSLGVGQETQYF
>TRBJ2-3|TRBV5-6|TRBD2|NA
TGTGCCAGCACCTTAGGCCTAGCGGGAGATACGCAGTATTTT
CASTLGLAGDTQYF
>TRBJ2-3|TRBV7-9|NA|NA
TGTGCCAGCAGACCGGGGTTTCGGGGCACAGATACGCAGTATTTT
CASRPGFRGTDTQYF
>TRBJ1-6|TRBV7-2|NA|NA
TGTGCCAGCAGCTTCCGGGACATCACCTCACCCCTCCACTTT
CASSFRDITSPLHF
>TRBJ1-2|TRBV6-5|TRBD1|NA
TGTGCCAGCAGAGACCCCGGACAGGGCTATGGCTACACCTTC
CASRDPGQGYGYTF
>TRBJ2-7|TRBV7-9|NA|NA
TGTGCCAGCAGCCGCAGCTCCTACGAGCAGTACTTC
CASSRSSYEQYF
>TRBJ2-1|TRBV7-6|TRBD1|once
TGTGCCAGCAGCTTCCAGGACAGGGTATTAAATGAGCAGTTCTTC
CASSFQDRVLNEQFF
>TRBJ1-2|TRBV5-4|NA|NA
TGTGCCAGCAGCTTGGGACAGCACTATGGCTACACCTTC
CASSLGQHYGYTF
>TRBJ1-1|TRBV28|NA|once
TGTGCCAGCACCTTTCCCCAGGGATTAGGTGGGACTGAAGCTTTCTTT
CASTFPQGLGGTEAFF
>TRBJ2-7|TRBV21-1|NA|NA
TGTGCCAGCAGCAAATGTTCGGCAGGAGCGAATTACGAGCAGTACTTC
CASSKCSAGANYEQYF
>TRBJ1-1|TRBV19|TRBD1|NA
TGTGCCAGTAGTATACAGGGGGCGTTGAACACTGAAGCTTTCTTT
CASSIQGALNTEAFF
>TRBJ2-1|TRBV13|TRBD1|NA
TGTGCCAGCAGCTCCGCCATGGGACAGGGGGCGTACAATGAGCAGTTCTTC
CASSSAMGQGAYNEQFF